Described below is a single T cell receptor (beta chain) sequence and its context. These data are taken from a study of blood T cell repertoires in COVID-19. With 8 bases clipped from V and 4 bases from J, the junction kept 10 bases outside the gene matches. Germline V CDR1 and CDR2: SNHLY, FYNNEI. The CDR3 contains 15 residues. Authors' methods: Estimation of nucleated cell counts relied on the amplification of reference gene primers. The protocol was immunoSEQ multiplex PCR, while the TCRdb copy is restricted to in-frame clones and leaves out a portion. V and J calls and clone size are those listed in that table; D and trimming were worked out from the DNA. The sample consists of roughly 450,000 clones, around 91% of them appearing once. Participants spanned ages roughly 18 to 95 years and resided in 20 to 30 US areas. Cohorts were determined from participant-reported clinical history.

This receptor was obtained from a man aged 18 to 35 who had recovered from COVID-19. V and J are TRBV2 and TRBJ2-3; 9 nucleotides agree with TRBD2. Sequenced: PBMCs or T cells enriched from blood (not recorded which). The DNA for the CDR3 is TGTGCCAGCTTGGAGGCTAGCGGGAATGCAGATACGCAGTATTTT. Amino acid sequence: CASLEASGNADTQYF.